This T cell receptor (beta chain) was documented in a study of T-cell memory formation after mild COVID-19. Whole-study context: Among the donors, TCR clusters were largely specific to each donor. Study outcomes and limitations: Researchers report contracting CD4+ clones mostly in CM and EM, with CD8+ clones in EMRA. From day 15 to 85, contracting clones were balanced between CD4 and CD8, whereas later expanders leaned toward CD4+.

This CDR3 is 12 amino acids long. CDR1 is KGHDR, CDR2 SFDVKD, per germline. V lost 0 bases and J lost 7, with 4 bases in between. One entry per CDR3 protein, called by TCRdb with MiXCR from the 5' RACE reads. The sample lists fewer than 650,000 distinct CDR3 sequences, approximately 15% seen once, with just over 8% in the top ten. This clonotype was picked up a small number of times. Its antigen is as yet unknown. Sequencing used PBMCs or a T cell subset sorted from them (not recorded which). The chain employs TRBV24-1 and TRBJ2-3; no reliable D call. This TCR derives from an adult woman who had mild COVID-19 (a few samples of this study predate the infection). Cell type and time point are not known. CDR3 residues: CATSDLSHTQYF. CDR3 DNA: TGTGCCACCAGTGATTTGAGCCATACGCAGTATTTT.